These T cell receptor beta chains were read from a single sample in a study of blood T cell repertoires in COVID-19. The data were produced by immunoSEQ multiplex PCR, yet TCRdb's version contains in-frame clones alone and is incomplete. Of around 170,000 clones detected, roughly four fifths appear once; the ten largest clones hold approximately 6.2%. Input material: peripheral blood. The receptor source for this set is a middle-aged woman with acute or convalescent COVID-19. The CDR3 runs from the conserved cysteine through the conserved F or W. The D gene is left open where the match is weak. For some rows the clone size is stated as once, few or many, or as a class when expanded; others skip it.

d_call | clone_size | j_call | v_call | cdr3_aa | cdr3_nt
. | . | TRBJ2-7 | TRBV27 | CASSLGGSYEQYF | TGTGCCAGCAGTTTAGGTGGCAGCTACGAGCAGTACTTC
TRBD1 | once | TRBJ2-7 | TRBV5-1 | CASSFRQGAEQYF | TGCGCCAGCTCCTTCCGACAGGGGGCAGAGCAGTACTTC
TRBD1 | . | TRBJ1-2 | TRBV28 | CALKPLPGTAPYGYTF | TGTGCCCTTAAACCTTTGCCCGGGACAGCCCCCTATGGCTACACCTTC
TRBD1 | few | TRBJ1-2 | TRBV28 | CASSLETGSNYGYTF | TGTGCCAGCAGTTTGGAGACAGGGTCAAACTATGGCTACACCTTC
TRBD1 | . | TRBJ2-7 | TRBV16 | CASSQSTGARDEQYF | TGTGCCAGCAGCCAATCCACAGGGGCTAGGGACGAGCAGTACTTC
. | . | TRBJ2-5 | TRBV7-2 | CASSRGASETQYF | TGTGCCAGCAGCCGCGGGGCGTCAGAGACCCAGTACTTC
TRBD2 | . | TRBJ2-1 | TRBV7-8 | CASSSAGTSGNEQFF | TGTGCCAGCAGCTCCGCCGGGACTAGCGGCAATGAGCAGTTCTTC
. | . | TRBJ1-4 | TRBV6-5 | CATGNEKLFF | TGTGCCACCGGGAATGAAAAACTGTTTTTT
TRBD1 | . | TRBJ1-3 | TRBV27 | CASSRNDREAGNTIYF | TGTGCCAGCAGTCGCAACGACAGGGAAGCTGGAAACACCATATATTTT
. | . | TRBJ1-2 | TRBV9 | CASSVDAGQTYGYTF | TGTGCCAGCAGCGTAGATGCCGGACAGACATATGGCTACACCTTC
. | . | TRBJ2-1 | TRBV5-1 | CASSLLISYNEQFF | TGCGCCAGCAGCTTGTTAATTTCCTACAATGAGCAGTTCTTC
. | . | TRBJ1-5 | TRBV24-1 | CATSDWVRGDSNQPQHF | TGTGCCACCAGTGATTGGGTCAGGGGAGATAGCAATCAGCCCCAGCATTTT
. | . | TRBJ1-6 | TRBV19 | CASSIATGGNSPLHF | TGTGCCAGTAGTATAGCGACGGGGGGTAATTCACCCCTCCACTTT
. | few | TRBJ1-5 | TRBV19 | CATSPELEPQHF | TGTGCCACTTCCCCTGAGTTGGAGCCCCAGCATTTT
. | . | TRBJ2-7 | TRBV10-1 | CASSDSVDEQYF | TGCGCCAGCAGTGACTCAGTCGACGAGCAGTACTTC
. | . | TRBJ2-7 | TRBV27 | CASSAYRSYEQYF | TGTGCCAGCAGTGCCTACAGGTCCTACGAGCAGTACTTC
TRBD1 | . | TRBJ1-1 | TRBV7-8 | CASSLDQGASTEAFF | TGTGCCAGCAGCTTAGACCAGGGGGCCTCGACTGAAGCTTTCTTT
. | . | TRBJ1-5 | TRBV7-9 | CASSAGYSNQPQHF | TGTGCCAGCAGTGCGGGGTATAGCAATCAGCCCCAGCATTTT
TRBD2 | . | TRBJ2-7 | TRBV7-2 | CASSTGGGSLYEQYF | TGTGCCAGCAGCACCGGGGGGGGTAGCCTCTACGAGCAGTACTTC
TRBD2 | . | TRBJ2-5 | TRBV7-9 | CASSSIRLAGQETQYF | TGTGCCAGCAGCTCGATAAGACTAGCGGGCCAAGAGACCCAGTACTTC